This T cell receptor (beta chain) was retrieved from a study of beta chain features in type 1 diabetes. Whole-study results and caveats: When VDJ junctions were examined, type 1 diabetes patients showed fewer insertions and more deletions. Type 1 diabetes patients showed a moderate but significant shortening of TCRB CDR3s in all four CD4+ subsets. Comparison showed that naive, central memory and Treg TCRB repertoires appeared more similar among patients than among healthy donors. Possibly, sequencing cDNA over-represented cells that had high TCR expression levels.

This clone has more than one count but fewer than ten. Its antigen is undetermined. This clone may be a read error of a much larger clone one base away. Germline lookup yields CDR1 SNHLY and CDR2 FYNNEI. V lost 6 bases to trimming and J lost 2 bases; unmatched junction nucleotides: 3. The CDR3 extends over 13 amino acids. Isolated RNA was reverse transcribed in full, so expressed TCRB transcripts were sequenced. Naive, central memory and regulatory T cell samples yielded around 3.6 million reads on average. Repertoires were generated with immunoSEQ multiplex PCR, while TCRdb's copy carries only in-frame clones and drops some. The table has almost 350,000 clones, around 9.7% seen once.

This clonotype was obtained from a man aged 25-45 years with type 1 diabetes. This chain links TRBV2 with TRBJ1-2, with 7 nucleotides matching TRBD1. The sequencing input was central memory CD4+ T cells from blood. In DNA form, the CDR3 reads TGTGCCAGCAGAACGGGACAGAACTATGGCTACACCTTC. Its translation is CASRTGQNYGYTF.